This TCR beta chain derives from a study of shared clonotypes between healthy human individuals. Germline V gene lookup returns CDR1 MNHEY and CDR2 SMNVEV (reference sequence). This CDR3 region has 15 residues. The V end lost 8 bases, the J end lost 4 bases, and 18 bases lay between the germline ends. In the original analysis: Filtering differed because ImmunoSEQ produced junction-only sequences that carried no quality scores. Here immunoSEQ multiplex PCR was the method, and the copy in TCRdb shows in-frame clones only, minus some. V and J calls and clone size are as listed in that table; D and trimming were resolved from the DNA. The table records under 650,000 clones, around 96% of them present only once.

The genes are TRBV27 and TRBJ1-5, with D possibly TRBD1 on 5 matching bases. The sample was naive CD4+ T cells sorted from blood. Subset meaning: CD45RA+ positively selected. This TCR derives from a woman aged 25 to 39 in good health. CDR3 DNA: TGTGCCAGCGGCCCCTGGGGACGGGGTAATCAGCCCCAGCATTTT. This codes for CASGPWGRGNQPQHF.